The 9 T cell receptor beta chains below come from one sample, sequenced in a study of blood T cell repertoires in COVID-19. Assay: immunoSEQ multiplex PCR; the TCRdb copy retains only in-frame clones and omits some. This sample has over 120,000 clones, with 81% found just once. Sequencing was done on a sample of peripheral blood. The receptors derive from a human donor in a cohort sampled during active COVID-19.

The sample holds one count of this clone. This chain joins TRBV5-6 and TRBJ2-5, with 10 bases that match TRBD2. V trimming: 0 bases; J trimming: 4 bases; junction bases outside the gene matches: 3. This CDR3 is 15 amino acids long. Germline CDR1 and CDR2: SGHDT and YYEEEE. CDR3 sequence reads: CASSLGTSGIETQYF. The CDR3 nucleotides are TGTGCCAGCAGCTTGGGTACTAGCGGGATAGAGACCCAGTACTTC.

This clone was picked up a small number of times. J is TRBJ2-2 and V is TRBV11-3; D is possibly TRBD1 (6 bases). Germline assignment: CDR1 SGHNT and CDR2 YENEEA. V lost 5 bases, J lost 6 bases, and 13 bases lay in between. The CDR3 runs 14 residues. This CDR3 reads CASSRLGQSGELFF. The CDR3 DNA follows: TGTGCCAGCAGCCGCCTTGGACAGTCCGGGGAGCTGTTTTTT.

This clone was recorded many times. The chain couples TRBV28 to TRBJ1-4, with 11 bases that match TRBD1. Germline V gene sequence: CDR1 MDHEN, CDR2 SYDVKM. The trim removed 3 bases at V and 8 bases at J, leaving 5 bases unmatched. The CDR3 is 15 residues long. CDR3 sequence (DNA): TGTGCCAGCAGTTTCCAGGGACAGGGGGGCGAAAAACTGTTTTTT. Protein: CASSFQGQGGEKLFF.

The chain links TRBV2 to TRBJ1-5; 8 nucleotides line up with TRBD1. The CDR3 has 15 amino acids. Per the germline V gene, CDR1 is SNHLY and CDR2 is FYNNEI. After removal of 7 bases from V and 4 bases from J, the junction contained 9 bases not matched to a gene. The CDR3 sequence is CASTVHRGSNQPQHF. The CDR3 DNA sequence: TGTGCCAGCACCGTGCACAGGGGGTCAAATCAGCCCCAGCATTTT. The full variable domain, with the rest looked up from reference TRBV2 and TRBJ1-5, is EPEVTQTPSHQVTQMGQEVILRCVPISNHLYFYWYRQILGQKVEFLVSFYNNEISEKSEIFDDQFSVERPDGSNFTLKIRSTKLEDSAMYFCASTVHRGSNQPQHFGDGTRLSIL.

The chain combines TRBV18 with TRBJ2-7, with 9 positions matching TRBD1. The CDR3 runs 13 residues. Trimming at V came to 4 bases and at J to 3 bases, leaving 1 base not matched to a gene. The germline V gene encodes CDR1 KGHSH and CDR2 LQKENI. The DNA for the CDR3 is TGTGCCAGCTCACGGGACAGGGACTACGAGCAGTACTTC. Translating gives CASSRDRDYEQYF.

In its sample, this clone was seen a few times. The chain links TRBV15 to TRBJ2-7; tentative D call: TRBD2 (5 bases). V lost 4 bases and J 0 bases, leaving 13 bases between the germline ends. Germline CDR1 and CDR2: LNHNV and YYDKDF (reference sequence). CDR3 length: 15 residues. The CDR3 loop is CATSTTSEASYEQYF. The CDR3 DNA follows: TGTGCCACCAGCACCACTAGTGAAGCCTCCTACGAGCAGTACTTC.

The chain links TRBV6-5 to TRBJ1-2; no reliable D call. Germline V CDR1 and CDR2: MNHEY, SVGAGI. V was cut by 8 bases and J by 4 bases, with 20 bases left in between. The CDR3 sequence is 15 residues long. This CDR3 is CASDASGGSLYGYTF. CDR3 coding DNA: TGTGCCAGCGACGCCTCGGGAGGGTCGCTCTATGGCTACACCTTC.

The genes are TRBV5-4 and TRBJ2-3; TRBD2 aligns across 14 bases. This CDR3 is 17 amino acids long. Germline V lookup: CDR1 SGHNT, CDR2 YYREEE (reference sequence). Losses at the gene ends were 3 bases for V and 3 bases for J; bases not matched to a gene: 6. The CDR3 region is CASSWGLAGVATDTQYF. The CDR3 nucleotides are TGTGCCAGCAGCTGGGGACTAGCGGGAGTGGCGACAGATACGCAGTATTTT.

V is TRBV7-9 and J is TRBJ1-2; no firm D call. Germline assignment: CDR1 SEHNR and CDR2 FQNEAQ (reference sequence). This CDR3 contains 12 residues. Trimming stripped 1 base from V and 8 bases from J, with 8 bases between. The CDR3 region is CASSLVGRGYTF. The CDR3 DNA sequence: TGTGCCAGCAGCTTAGTCGGCAGGGGCTACACCTTC. The full variable domain, its missing parts supplied by reference TRBV7-9 and TRBJ1-2, is DTGVSQNPRHKITKRGQNVTFRCDPISEHNRLYWYRQTLGQGPEFLTYFQNEAQLEKSRLLSDRFSAERPKGSFSTLEIQRTEQGDSAMYLCASSLVGRGYTFGSGTRLTVV.